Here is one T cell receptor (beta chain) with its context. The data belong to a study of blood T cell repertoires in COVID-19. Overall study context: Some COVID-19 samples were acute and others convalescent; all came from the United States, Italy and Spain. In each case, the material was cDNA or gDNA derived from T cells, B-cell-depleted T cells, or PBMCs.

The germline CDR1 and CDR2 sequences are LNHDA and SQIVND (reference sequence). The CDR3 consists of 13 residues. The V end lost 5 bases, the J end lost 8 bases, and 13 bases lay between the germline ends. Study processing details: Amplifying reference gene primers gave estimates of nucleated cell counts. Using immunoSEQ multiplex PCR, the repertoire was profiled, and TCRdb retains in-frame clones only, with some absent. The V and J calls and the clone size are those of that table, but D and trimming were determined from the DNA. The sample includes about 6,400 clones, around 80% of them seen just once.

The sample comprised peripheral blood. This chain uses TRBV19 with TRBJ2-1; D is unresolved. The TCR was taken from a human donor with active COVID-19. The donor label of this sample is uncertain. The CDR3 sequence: CASSLIPRDEQFF. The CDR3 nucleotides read TGTGCCAGTAGTCTGATCCCTAGAGATGAGCAGTTCTTC.